Here is one T cell receptor (beta chain) with its context. Antigen: not known. The entry originates in a study of T cells in Graves' hyperthyroidism and ophthalmopathy. Trimming removed 4 bases from V and 4 bases from J, with 10 bases in between. This CDR3 is built from 12 residues. Germline lookup yields CDR1 SQVTM and CDR2 ANQGSEA. Amplification of TCR beta CDR3 regions was performed using RNA transcripts as template. TCR CDR3 underwent first-round RT-PCR with the HTBI primer set. One entry per CDR3 protein results from TCRdb running MiXCR on the multiplex PCR reads. Found here are 300,000 to 450,000 distinct CDR3 sequences, about a sixth of them singletons; the top ten hold 30% to 35%. Notes on the study in general: Ophthalmopathy cases were set apart from stable hyperthyroidism by a 13 V-J model. Expanded thyroid clonotypes (above 0.001) were mostly also found in blood.

For the diagnoses, clinical symptoms, serum thyroxine and TRAb, thyroid ultrasound and orbital computed tomography were used. The blood sample predates any ophthalmopathy symptoms, coming from first hyperthyroidism diagnosis. V and J are TRBV29-1 and TRBJ2-5, with D maybe TRBD2 (6 bases). The source material was blood. The TCR comes from a woman under 40 with Graves' hyperthyroidism that later progressed to Graves' ophthalmopathy. CDR3 residues: CSVVRGGETQYF. CDR3 sequence (DNA): TGCAGCGTTGTTCGGGGAGGAGAGACCCAGTACTTC.